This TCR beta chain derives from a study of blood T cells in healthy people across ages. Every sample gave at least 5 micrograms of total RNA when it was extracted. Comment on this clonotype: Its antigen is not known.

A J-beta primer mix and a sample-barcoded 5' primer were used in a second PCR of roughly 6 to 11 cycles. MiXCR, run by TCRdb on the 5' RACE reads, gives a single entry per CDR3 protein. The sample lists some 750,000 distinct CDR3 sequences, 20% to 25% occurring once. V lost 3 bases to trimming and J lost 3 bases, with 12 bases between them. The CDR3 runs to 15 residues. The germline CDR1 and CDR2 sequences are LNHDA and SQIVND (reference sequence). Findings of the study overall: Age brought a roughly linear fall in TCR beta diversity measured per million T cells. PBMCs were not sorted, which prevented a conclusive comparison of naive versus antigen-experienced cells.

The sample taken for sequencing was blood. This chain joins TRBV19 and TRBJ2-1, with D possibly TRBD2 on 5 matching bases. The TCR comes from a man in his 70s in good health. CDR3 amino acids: CASSIEGFGYNEQFF. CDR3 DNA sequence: TGTGCCAGTAGTATCGAGGGATTTGGCTACAATGAGCAGTTCTTC.